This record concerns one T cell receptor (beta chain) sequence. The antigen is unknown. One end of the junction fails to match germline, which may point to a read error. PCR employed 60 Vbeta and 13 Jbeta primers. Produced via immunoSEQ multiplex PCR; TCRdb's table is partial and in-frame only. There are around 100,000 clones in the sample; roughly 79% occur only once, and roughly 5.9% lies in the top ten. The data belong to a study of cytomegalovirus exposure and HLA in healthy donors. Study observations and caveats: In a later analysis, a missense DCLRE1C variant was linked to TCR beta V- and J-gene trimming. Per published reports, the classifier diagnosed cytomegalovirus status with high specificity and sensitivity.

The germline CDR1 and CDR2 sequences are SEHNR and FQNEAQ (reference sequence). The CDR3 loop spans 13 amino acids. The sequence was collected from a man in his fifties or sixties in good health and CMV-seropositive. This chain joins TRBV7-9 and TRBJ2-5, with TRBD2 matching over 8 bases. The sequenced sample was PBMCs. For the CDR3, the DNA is TGTTCCAGCAGCCGGCGGGAGGAAGAGACCCAGTACTTC. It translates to CSSSRREEETQYF.